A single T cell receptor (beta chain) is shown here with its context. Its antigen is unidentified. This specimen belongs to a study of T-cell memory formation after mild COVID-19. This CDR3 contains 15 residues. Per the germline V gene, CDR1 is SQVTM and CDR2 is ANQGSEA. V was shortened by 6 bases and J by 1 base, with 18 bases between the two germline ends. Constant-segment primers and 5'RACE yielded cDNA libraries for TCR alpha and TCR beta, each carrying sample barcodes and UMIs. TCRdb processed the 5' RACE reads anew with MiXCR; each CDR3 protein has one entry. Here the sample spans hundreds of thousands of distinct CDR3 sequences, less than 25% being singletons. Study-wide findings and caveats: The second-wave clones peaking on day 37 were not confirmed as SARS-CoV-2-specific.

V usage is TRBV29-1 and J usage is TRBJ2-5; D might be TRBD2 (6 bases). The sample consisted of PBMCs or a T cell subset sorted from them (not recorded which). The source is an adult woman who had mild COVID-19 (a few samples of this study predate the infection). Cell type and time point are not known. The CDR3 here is CSVSLGGMLQETQYF. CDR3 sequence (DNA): TGCAGCGTCTCCCTGGGGGGAATGCTCCAAGAGACCCAGTACTTC.